This record concerns one TCR beta chain sequence. This sample was included in a study of cytomegalovirus exposure and HLA in healthy donors. Researchers ran the PCR with 60 Vbeta and 13 Jbeta primers. Sequenced by immunoSEQ multiplex PCR; TCRdb stores in-frame clones only, minus some. The sample holds 200,000 to 300,000 clones, roughly 82% seen once. This TCR was recovered from a woman in her forties in good health and CMV-seropositive. The sequenced material came from PBMCs.

The CDR3 loop reads CASSTRADTGELFF. In DNA form, the CDR3 reads TGTGCCAGTAGTACCAGGGCCGACACCGGGGAGCTGTTTTTT. The J gene is TRBJ2-2, the V gene TRBV19, with D perhaps matching TRBD1 (5 bases). Germline values: CDR1 LNHDA, CDR2 SQIVND (reference sequence). The CDR3 totals 14 residues. The ends were cut back, 4 bases at V and 3 bases at J, with 9 bases in the middle.